These T cell receptor beta chains were read from a single sample in a study of siplizumab effects on memory and regulatory T cells. Repertoires were generated with immunoSEQ multiplex PCR, while TCRdb's copy carries only in-frame clones and drops some. The table shows over 100,000 clones, with under 95% occurring only once. The material sequenced was Tregs sorted from blood. The source is a human donor in good health. Each CDR3 is given with its conserved first and last residue. Rows may omit the clone size; those that give it use once, few, many or a size class.

CDR3 protein,V gene,J gene,clone size
CASSLMGDGYTF,TRBV5-1,TRBJ1-2,-
CASRKGRATDTQYF,TRBV7-6,TRBJ2-3,-
CASSLDGRGETQYF,TRBV7-9,TRBJ2-5,-
CASSPLLQGAYEQYF,TRBV5-6,TRBJ2-7,-
CASSQGHIGQGEEQYF,TRBV4-1,TRBJ2-7,-
CATSRGSRDTFTGELFF,TRBV15,TRBJ2-2,-
CASSSATAATTNEKLFF,TRBV28,TRBJ1-4,-
CASSGQGYNQPQHF,TRBV6-1,TRBJ1-5,-
CAITPDRGGHGYTF,TRBV10-3,TRBJ1-2,-
CASWDSRFANTIYF,TRBV27,TRBJ1-3,-
CAWGTSGRYNEQFF,TRBV30,TRBJ2-1,-
CATSRDRGRYTDTQYF,TRBV15,TRBJ2-3,-
CASSQRREGYEQFF,TRBV10-1,TRBJ2-1,-
CASSAGGNYNEQFF,TRBV7-8,TRBJ2-1,-
CASSLFKGRSSGANVLTF,TRBV5-1,TRBJ2-6,once
CASRPGTLETQYF,TRBV6-6,TRBJ2-5,once
CASSPWEFYEQYF,TRBV7-8,TRBJ2-7,-
CASSQDRTGQGLDYGYTF,TRBV4-2,TRBJ1-2,-
CASSRLVAGEQFF,TRBV11-3,TRBJ2-1,-
CASSPPYRGTNEKLFF,TRBV4-1,TRBJ1-4,-
CASNPRAGGGSDTQYF,TRBV5-4,TRBJ2-3,-
CASSFMGDQPQHF,TRBV5-5,TRBJ1-5,-
CAWSATGAETQYF,TRBV30,TRBJ2-5,-
CASSEIRGLNTEAFF,TRBV5-1,TRBJ1-1,-
CASSSPPGATNEKLFF,TRBV7-9,TRBJ1-4,-
CASSLTLGILETQYF,TRBV5-1,TRBJ2-5,once
CASQVLLSGNTIYF,TRBV10-3,TRBJ1-3,once
CASSPSPVRGNTIYF,TRBV18,TRBJ1-3,-
CASSLVGKAANEQYF,TRBV5-6,TRBJ2-7,once
CASSLDSRNQPQHF,TRBV6-5,TRBJ1-5,-
CASSESGGGRYEQYF,TRBV6-1,TRBJ2-7,once
CATSRAGVFSYNEQFF,TRBV15,TRBJ2-1,-
CASRRTSGRAEDTQYF,TRBV2,TRBJ2-3,-
CASSLGNSPLHF,TRBV11-2,TRBJ1-6,-
CASSDNLGTGGGYGYTF,TRBV10-2,TRBJ1-2,-
CASSPGGDYGYTF,TRBV18,TRBJ1-2,-
CASSTPHGGESLYEQYF,TRBV21-1,TRBJ2-7,-